This T cell receptor beta chain is from a study of cytomegalovirus exposure and HLA in healthy donors. The overall study: Findings of an earlier analysis included roughly 110 million unique TCR beta sequences from 190 million or so T cells.

Among the donors, all were healthy bone marrow donors. The PCR had 60 Vbeta and 13 Jbeta primers. This table comes from immunoSEQ multiplex PCR, and its TCRdb copy is limited to in-frame clones, with some not included. The sample lists about 200,000 clones, about 70% occurring once. Germline-derived CDR1 and CDR2 are MNHEY and SMNVEV (reference sequence). V lost 3 bases to trimming and J lost 1 base; unmatched junction nucleotides: 4. The CDR3 loop spans 15 amino acids. On this clone: Its antigen remains unknown.

The study's findings and limits: Relative to equally common others, HLA-associated TCR beta chains showed greater clonal expansion in a later analysis.

The TCR originated in a woman aged 25 to 39 in good health and CMV-seronegative. Source material: PBMCs. The chain combines TRBV27 with TRBJ1-2, with TRBD1 matching 8 bases. The CDR3: CASSLVTGGNYGYTF. CDR3 bases: TGTGCCAGCAGTTTGGTAACAGGGGGTAACTATGGCTACACCTTC.